The T cell receptor beta chain under discussion was sequenced for a study of T cells in localized non-small cell lung cancer. Notes on the study in general: The study linked higher blood T cell density to longer overall survival. A median of 57 clones ranked among the top 100 in tumor appeared in adjacent lung. It was uninvolved adjacent lung that showed the highest T cell clonality, exceeding tumor.

This clone was picked up a small number of times. Its matching antigen is unknown. Neighboring lung without atypia was obtained no less than 2 cm from the tumor margin. Repertoires were generated with immunoSEQ multiplex PCR, while TCRdb's copy carries only in-frame clones and drops some. Of approximately 2,800 clones in the sample, approximately 30% are singletons; the top ten hold around 19%. The CDR3 totals 14 residues. Trimming removed 3 bases from V and 3 bases from J; junction bases left unmatched: 2. The germline V gene encodes CDR1 SGHNT and CDR2 YENEEA. This receptor was taken from a female donor older than 55 with stage I squamous cell lung carcinoma. The sample was normal lung tissue next to the tumor, taken before any cancer treatment. The J gene is TRBJ1-5, the V gene TRBV11-3; 7 bases are shared with TRBD1. Here the CDR3 DNA reads TGTGCCAGCAGCTTTGGACAGGACAATCAGCCCCAGCATTTT. This translates into CASSFGQDNQPQHF. Complete variable domain (other parts from reference TRBV11-3 and TRBJ1-5): EAGVVQSPRYKIIEKKQPVAFWCNPISGHNTLYWYLQNLGQGPELLIRYENEEAVDDSQLPKDRFSAERLKGVDSTLKIQPAELGDSAVYLCASSFGQDNQPQHFGDGTRLSIL.